These 13 T cell receptor beta chains were all obtained from the same sample, sequenced in a study of blood T cell repertoires in COVID-19. Data came from immunoSEQ multiplex PCR; TCRdb stores just in-frame clones and leaves some out. In the table there are approximately 120,000 clones, roughly three quarters of which are singletons. Sequencing used peripheral blood. Receptors originate from a man at least 80 years old with acute or convalescent COVID-19.

The genes are TRBV19 and TRBJ1-5; 7 nucleotides match TRBD1. This CDR3 is 14 amino acids long. Germline CDR1 reads LNHDA; CDR2 reads SQIVND (reference sequence). V lost 3 bases to trimming and J lost 4 bases; unmatched junction nucleotides: 3. The CDR3 reads CASSISGGNQPQHF. The CDR3 DNA sequence: TGTGCCAGTAGTATCTCAGGGGGGAATCAGCCCCAGCATTTT.

This rearrangement joins TRBV7-2 to TRBJ2-2; D is undetermined. V was clipped by 0 bases and J by 4 bases, with 15 bases between them. The CDR3 is 17 residues long. Germline assignment: CDR1 SGHTA and CDR2 FQGNSA. CDR3 in amino acids: CASSLALNRRVTGELFF. CDR3 DNA sequence: TGTGCCAGCAGCTTAGCGCTAAATAGACGGGTCACCGGGGAGCTGTTTTTT.

The chain is built from TRBV7-2 and TRBJ2-2; D gene unclear. CDR1 SGHTA and CDR2 FQGNSA come from the germline V gene. V gave up 8 bases and J gave up 8 bases, with 12 bases separating them. The CDR3 spans 12 residues. As DNA, the CDR3 is TGTGCCAGCCGATCCTCGGGTGGGGAGCTGTTTTTT. It encodes CASRSSGGELFF.

In this sample, this clone turned up once. The V and J genes are TRBV5-6 and TRBJ2-3, with TRBD2 matching 8 bases. This CDR3 spans 15 amino acids. After removal of 1 base from V and 2 bases from J, the junction contained 3 bases not matched to a gene. In germline, CDR1 is SGHDT, CDR2 YYEEEE. The CDR3 protein is CASSLLAGTTDTQYF. CDR3 sequence (DNA): TGTGCCAGCAGCTTGTTAGCGGGGACCACAGATACGCAGTATTTT. Supplemented by reference TRBV5-6 and TRBJ2-3, the full variable domain reads DAGVTQSPTHLIKTRGQQVTLRCSPKSGHDTVSWYQQALGQGPQFIFQYYEEEERQRGNFPDRFSGHQFPNYSSELNVNALLLGDSALYLCASSLLAGTTDTQYFGPGTRLTVL.

V and J are TRBV24-1 and TRBJ1-2, with D possibly matching TRBD1 (6 bases). Between the trimmed V and J ends, which lost 2 bases and 8 bases, there was a span of 8 bases. Germline-derived CDR1 and CDR2 are KGHDR and SFDVKD. The CDR3 contains 12 residues. In DNA, the CDR3 is TGTGCCACCAGTGATTACAGGGACGGCTACACCTTC. It codes for CATSDYRDGYTF.

The chain carries TRBV6-5 and TRBJ2-5, with TRBD2 matching over 9 bases. The V segment lost 2 bases and the J segment 2 bases; nucleotides outside the gene matches: 0. This CDR3 region has 14 residues. Germline V CDR1 and CDR2: MNHEY, SVGAGI. The CDR3 is CASSYAGGQETQYF. CDR3 bases: TGTGCCAGCAGTTACGCGGGGGGGCAAGAGACCCAGTACTTC.

The chain uses TRBV28 and TRBJ1-2; no reliable D call. The V and J ends lost 3 bases and 4 bases respectively, with 12 bases between them. CDR1 is MDHEN, CDR2 SYDVKM, per germline. This CDR3 contains 14 residues. The CDR3 protein is CASSFARVGYGYTF. CDR3 sequence (DNA): TGTGCCAGCAGTTTTGCGAGGGTGGGCTATGGCTACACCTTC.

This clone appeared a few times. This sequence joins TRBV7-9 and TRBJ1-6, with no clear D. Germline loops: CDR1 SEHNR, CDR2 FQNEAQ (reference sequence). The CDR3 is 13 amino acids. Trimming took off 2 bases at V and 9 bases at J, with 8 bases between the two ends. The CDR3 sequence is CASSLTLGSPLHF. In DNA form, the CDR3 reads TGTGCCAGCAGCTTAACCCTAGGTTCACCCCTCCACTTT.

V and J are TRBV5-1 and TRBJ1-4; no definite D call. Germline values: CDR1 SGHRS, CDR2 YFSETQ. The CDR3 has 14 residues. The V end was cut by 0 bases, the J end by 6 bases, with 9 bases between. The CDR3 sequence: CASSLERGYEKLFF. The CDR3 DNA sequence: TGCGCCAGCAGCTTGGAACGGGGTTATGAAAAACTGTTTTTT. Drawing the rest from reference TRBV5-1 and TRBJ1-4, the complete variable domain is KAGVTQTPRYLIKTRGQQVTLSCSPISGHRSVSWYQQTPGQGLQFLFEYFSETQRNKGNFPGRFSGRQFSNSRSEMNVSTLELGDSALYLCASSLERGYEKLFFGSGTQLSVL.

The chain combines TRBV6-5 with TRBJ1-5, with 7 bases fitting TRBD1. Germline values: CDR1 MNHEY, CDR2 SVGAGI. The CDR3 runs to 14 residues. The V gene end was trimmed by 6 bases and the J gene end by 6 bases; junction bases not matched to a gene: 8. In DNA form, the CDR3 reads TGTGCCAGCAGCAAGGACAGGATAACTCAGCCCCAGCATTTT. Its translation is CASSKDRITQPQHF.

The V and J genes are TRBV18 and TRBJ1-3; 8 positions agree with TRBD1. The CDR3 is 16 residues long. V shed 3 bases, J shed 3 bases, and the junction held 7 bases outside the gene matches. Germline V gives CDR1 KGHSH, CDR2 LQKENI. The CDR3 coding sequence is TGTGCCAGCTCACCTTTTCCAGGGGGCGATGGAAACACCATATATTTT. It yields the protein CASSPFPGGDGNTIYF.

In this sample, this clone turned up once. The chain combines TRBV3-1 (or the pseudogene TRBV3-2) with TRBJ2-2; 7 nucleotides align to TRBD1. CDR1 is LGHDT and CDR2 is YNNKEL in the germline V gene (reference sequence). The CDR3 is made up of 14 amino acids. Unmatched junction bases numbered 2, after V lost 5 bases and J lost 2 bases. The CDR3, as DNA: TGTGCCAGCAGCTACAGGGGTAACACCGGGGAGCTGTTTTTT. Translated: CASSYRGNTGELFF.

This clone was observed a few times. The chain recombines TRBV30 with TRBJ2-7; TRBD2 is a possible D gene (6 bases). V was trimmed by 5 bases and J by 7 bases, leaving 18 bases between them. The length of the CDR3 is 13 residues. Germline V gene sequence: CDR1 GTSNPN, CDR2 SVGIG (reference sequence). The chain's CDR3 is CAWARGALGEQYF. The CDR3, as DNA: TGTGCCTGGGCGCGCGGGGCTCTGGGGGAGCAGTACTTC. Full variable domain (rest looked up from reference TRBV30 and TRBJ2-7): SQTIHQWPATLVQPVGSPLSLECTVEGTSNPNLYWYRQAAGRGLQLLFYSVGIGQISSEVPQNLSASRPQDRQFILSSKKLLLSDSGFYLCAWARGALGEQYFGPGTRLTVT.